The clone carrying this T cell receptor (beta chain) was detected only once. Authors' processing steps: Estimates of nucleated cell counts were drawn from the amplification of reference gene primers. Assay: immunoSEQ multiplex PCR; the TCRdb copy retains only in-frame clones and omits some. The D gene and trimming were derived from the DNA, and the V and J assignments and clone size from that table. Of 180,000 or so clones listed, around 80% are singletons. Trimming removed 1 base from V and 2 bases from J, with 8 bases in between. The CDR3 is 15 amino acids. Per germline, CDR1 SSHAT and CDR2 FNYEAQ (reference sequence). The entry originates in a study of blood T cell repertoires in COVID-19. The overall study: Sites in the United States, Italy and Spain provided acute and convalescent COVID-19 samples. T cells, B-cell-depleted T cells, or PBMCs provided the cDNA or gDNA that served as material.

This chain uses TRBV7-7 with TRBJ2-2, with D possibly being TRBD1 (5 bases). This clonotype was sampled from a woman older than 75 with active or convalescent COVID-19. The sample was peripheral blood. DNA for the CDR3: TGTGCCAGCAGCTTAGTAGGGGCAAACACCGGGGAGCTGTTTTTT. It is translated as CASSLVGANTGELFF.